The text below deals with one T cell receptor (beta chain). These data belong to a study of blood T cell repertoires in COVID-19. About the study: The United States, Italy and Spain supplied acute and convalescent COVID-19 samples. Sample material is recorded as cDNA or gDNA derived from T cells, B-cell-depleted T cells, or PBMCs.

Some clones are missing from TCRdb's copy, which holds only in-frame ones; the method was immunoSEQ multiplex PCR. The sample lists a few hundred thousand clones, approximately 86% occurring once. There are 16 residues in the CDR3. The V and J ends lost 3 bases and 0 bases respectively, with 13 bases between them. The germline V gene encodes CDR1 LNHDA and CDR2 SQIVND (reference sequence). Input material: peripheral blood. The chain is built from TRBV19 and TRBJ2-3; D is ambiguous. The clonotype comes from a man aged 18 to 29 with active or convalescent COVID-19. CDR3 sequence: CASSMITGSSTDTQYF. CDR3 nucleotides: TGTGCCAGTAGTATGATCACCGGTTCTAGCACAGATACGCAGTATTTT.